This TCR beta chain was identified during a study of a mutant IDH1 vaccine in newly diagnosed glioma. On the study more broadly: Vaccination started 4-6 weeks after radiotherapy alone, or with temozolomide cycles.

This CDR3 is 16 amino acids long. Germline V gene data show CDR1 as SEHNR and CDR2 as FQNEAQ (reference sequence). V shed 4 bases and J shed 4 bases, with 19 bases lying between them. A remark on this clone: Its matching antigen is unknown.

Documented time point: week 35, safety follow-up. Every vaccination contained 300 ug of the mutant IDH1 20-mer peptide and was paired with topical imiquimod. This table comes from immunoSEQ multiplex PCR, and its TCRdb copy is limited to in-frame clones, with some not included. Found here are 35,000 to 45,000 clones, 65% to 90% of them singletons; the top ten hold over 4.5%. The sequencing here drew on PBMCs, taken from a glioma patient whose treatment included an IDH1 peptide vaccine. The rearrangement links TRBV7-9 to TRBJ2-5; the D gene is possibly TRBD2 (5 bases). This sequence originates from a woman in her forties or fifties with glioma. The CDR3 here is CASSSSPGSHRETQYF. CDR3 DNA: TGTGCCAGCAGCTCTTCCCCGGGGTCCCACAGAGAGACCCAGTACTTC.